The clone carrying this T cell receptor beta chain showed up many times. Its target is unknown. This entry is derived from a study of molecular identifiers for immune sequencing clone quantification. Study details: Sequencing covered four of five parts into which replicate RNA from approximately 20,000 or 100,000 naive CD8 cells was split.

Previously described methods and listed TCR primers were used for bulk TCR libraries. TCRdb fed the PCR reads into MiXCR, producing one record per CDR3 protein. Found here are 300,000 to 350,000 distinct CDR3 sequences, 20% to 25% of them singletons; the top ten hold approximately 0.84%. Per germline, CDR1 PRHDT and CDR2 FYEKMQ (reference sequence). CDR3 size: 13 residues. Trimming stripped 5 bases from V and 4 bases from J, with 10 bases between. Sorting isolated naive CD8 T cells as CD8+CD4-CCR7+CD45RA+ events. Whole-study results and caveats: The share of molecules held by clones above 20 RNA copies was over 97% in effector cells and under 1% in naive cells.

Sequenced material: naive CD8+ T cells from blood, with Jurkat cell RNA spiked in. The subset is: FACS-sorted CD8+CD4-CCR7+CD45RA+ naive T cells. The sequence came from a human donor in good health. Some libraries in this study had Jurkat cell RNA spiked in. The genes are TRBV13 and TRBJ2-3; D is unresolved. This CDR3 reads CASSPPMSDTQYF. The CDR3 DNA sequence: TGTGCCAGCAGCCCGCCGATGTCAGATACGCAGTATTTT.